The rows below give T cell receptor beta chains drawn from one sample of a study of Graves' ophthalmopathy and Graves' hyperthyroidism. One entry per CDR3 protein, called by TCRdb with MiXCR from the multiplex PCR reads. Of more than 300,000 distinct CDR3 sequences listed, approximately 15% were seen once; the top ten hold roughly 7%. The sequenced sample consisted of peripheral blood. These receptors were collected from a woman between 18 and 30 years old with stable Graves' hyperthyroidism. The conserved cysteine and the conserved F or W are not part of the CDR3 here.

J gene	V gene	CDR3 protein
TRBJ2-5	TRBV7-2	ASSQGAIETQY
TRBJ1-1	TRBV6-2/TRBV6-3	ASSPHWTANTEAF
TRBJ1-2	TRBV4-1	ASSQDQGAYYGYT
TRBJ1-2	TRBV9	ASSVRQGVSGGYT
TRBJ1-5	TRBV12-3/TRBV12-4	ASSNQGKILNQPQH
TRBJ1-5	TRBV6-4	ASRHGTSNQPQH
TRBJ1-6	TRBV27	ASSLLGELGSPLH
TRBJ1-2	TRBV5-1	ASSPRRNYGYT
TRBJ1-1	TRBV5-1	ASSLEGGYDTEAF
TRBJ1-1	TRBV6-2/TRBV6-3	ASRIETGPSEAF
TRBJ2-7	TRBV2	ASSSPAGGSSEQY
TRBJ1-5	TRBV12-3/TRBV12-4	ASSFAGPYSNQPQH
TRBJ1-2	TRBV2	ASSSTGGLRGYT
TRBJ1-2	TRBV2	ASRGQGPGYT
TRBJ1-1	TRBV11-1	ASSDGSGGVNTEAF
TRBJ2-7	TRBV6-1	ASSEAGAVAQGNEQY